A selection of T cell receptor beta chains follows, all from one sample in a study of OX40 agonist ivuxolimab in advanced cancers. The method was immunoSEQ multiplex PCR; TCRdb's version includes in-frame clones alone and lacks a portion of them. The repertoire consists of about 100,000 clones, with 70% to 90% occurring once and the leading ten covering about 0.15%. The material sequenced was CD4+ or CD8+ T cells sorted from blood, taken in a trial of the OX40 agonist ivuxolimab. Receptor source: an adult with an advanced solid tumor such as melanoma, head and neck, liver or kidney cancer. CDR3s include the opening cysteine and the closing phenylalanine or tryptophan. D genes are given only for firm matches. Clone size appears in some rows only: once, few, many, or a class for an expanded clone.

v_call	d_call	clone_size	j_call	cdr3_nt	cdr3_aa
TRBV5-1	TRBD1	NA	TRBJ2-7	TGCGCCAGCAGCCGCCGGACAGGGTCCTACGAGCAGTACTTC	CASSRRTGSYEQYF
TRBV7-7	TRBD2	NA	TRBJ2-3	TGTGCCAGCAGCGCCTCACTAGCGGGGGTCTCAGATACGCAGTATTTT	CASSASLAGVSDTQYF
TRBV7-2	NA	NA	TRBJ1-1	TGTGCCAGCAGCTTAGCGCTCACGAACACTGAAGCTTTCTTT	CASSLALTNTEAFF
TRBV5-8	TRBD1	few	TRBJ1-2	TGTGCCAGCAGCCGCGACAGGGTAGACGGCTACACCTTC	CASSRDRVDGYTF
TRBV9	NA	NA	TRBJ2-3	TGTGCCAGCAGCGCCCCCTCTGCGAATGGGGCGCAGTATTTT	CASSAPSANGAQYF
TRBV5-4	TRBD2	NA	TRBJ2-1	TGTGCCAGTTCTGGCGGGAGGGCCTACAATGAGCAGTTCTTC	CASSGGRAYNEQFF
TRBV4-2	TRBD2	NA	TRBJ2-2	TGTGCCAGCAGCCAAGATCTGGGCGGGGGAATTCGGACCGGGGAGCTGTTTTTT	CASSQDLGGGIRTGELFF
TRBV9	NA	once	TRBJ1-1	TGTGCCAGCAGCGTAGGGGTTACAAACACTGAAGCTTTCTTT	CASSVGVTNTEAFF
TRBV19	TRBD1	NA	TRBJ1-6	TGTGCCAGTAGTATTTGGACAGGGCAAAGCTCACCCCTCCACTTT	CASSIWTGQSSPLHF
TRBV19	TRBD1	NA	TRBJ1-5	TGTGCCAGTAGTCGCCCGAGGACAGGGGTTCAGCCCCAGCATTTT	CASSRPRTGVQPQHF
TRBV2	TRBD2	NA	TRBJ2-7	TGTGCCACCCAGACTAGCGGGGTCTACGAGCAGTACTTC	CATQTSGVYEQYF
TRBV11-2	NA	few	TRBJ2-1	TGTGCCAGCAGCCCCCAGAGTAGCTCCTACAATGAGCAGTTCTTC	CASSPQSSSYNEQFF
TRBV10-3	NA	NA	TRBJ2-6	TGTGCCATCAGTGCCGGCCAGGGGTTCGGGTCTGGGGCCAACGTCCTGACTTTC	CAISAGQGFGSGANVLTF
TRBV7-9	NA	once	TRBJ2-3	TGTGCCAGCAGCTTAGTAGGGGTGTGGAAGTCCACAGATACGCAGTATTTT	CASSLVGVWKSTDTQYF
TRBV5-1	NA	NA	TRBJ2-7	TGCGCCAGCAGCACCACGGGGAGTTGGTCCTACGAGCAGTACTTC	CASSTTGSWSYEQYF
TRBV5-1	NA	NA	TRBJ1-3	TGCGCCAGCAGGTCGGGGGCGTTCTCTGGAAACACCATATATTTT	CASRSGAFSGNTIYF
TRBV7-6	TRBD2	NA	TRBJ2-7	TGTGCCAGCAGCTTAGAAACCGCCCGACTAGCTTGCGAGCAGTACTTC	CASSLETARLACEQYF
TRBV19	TRBD2	NA	TRBJ2-3	TGTGCCAGTAGTATAGAAAGACTAGCGGGGATCACAGATACGCAGTATTTT	CASSIERLAGITDTQYF
TRBV19	TRBD1	NA	TRBJ1-2	TGTGCCAGTAGTATAGACCTCGGGACAGGTGGCTACACCTTC	CASSIDLGTGGYTF
TRBV6-6	TRBD1	once	TRBJ1-2	TGTGCCAGCAGTTACCCGGGACAGGGAAATGGCTACACCTTC	CASSYPGQGNGYTF
TRBV6-1	TRBD2	once	TRBJ2-7	TGTGCCAGCAGCTTACTAGCGGGAAAAGGCGAGCAGTACTTC	CASSLLAGKGEQYF
TRBV19	NA	NA	TRBJ2-2	TGTGCCAGTAACGCAGGGCTGAACACCGGGGAGCTGTTTTTT	CASNAGLNTGELFF
TRBV6-6	NA	NA	TRBJ2-2	TGTGCCAGCCAACAAGGGGTGCCGTCCACCGGGGAGCTGTTTTTT	CASQQGVPSTGELFF
TRBV4-1	TRBD2	NA	TRBJ2-5	TGCGCCAGCAGCCAAGGGGCTAGCGGGAGTGTATGGATGGGAGAGACCCAGTACTTC	CASSQGASGSVWMGETQYF
TRBV5-4	NA	NA	TRBJ1-1	TGTGCCAGCAGCTCCTTTGGGAACACTGAAGCTTTCTTT	CASSSFGNTEAFF
TRBV25-1	NA	NA	TRBJ1-1	TGTGCCAGCAGTGAGCCTGGACAGTCTGAAGCTTTCTTT	CASSEPGQSEAFF
TRBV7-9	NA	NA	TRBJ1-2	TGTGCCAGCAGCTTAAGTAGGGTTGGGGGCTACACCTTC	CASSLSRVGGYTF
TRBV25-1	TRBD2	NA	TRBJ2-1	TGTGCCAGCAGTGGGACTAGCGGGAGGGGGAATGAGCAGTTCTTC	CASSGTSGRGNEQFF
TRBV30	NA	NA	TRBJ1-3	TGTGCCTGGAGTGTACGTATGAGCAGGGTTACTGGAAACACCATATATTTT	CAWSVRMSRVTGNTIYF
TRBV30	NA	few	TRBJ1-1	TGTGCCTGGAGTGTACGAGGGTGGTATGAAGCTTTCTTT	CAWSVRGWYEAFF
TRBV11-2	NA	NA	TRBJ1-4	TGTGCCAGCAGCTTAGGGGCTTCGCGGGGAGGCGATGAAAAACTGTTTTTT	CASSLGASRGGDEKLFF
TRBV9	NA	NA	TRBJ2-2	TGTGCCAGCAGCTCGCCGGGACATGGAACCGGGGAGCTGTTTTTT	CASSSPGHGTGELFF
TRBV27	TRBD1	NA	TRBJ1-1	TGTGCCAGCAGTTTCCGACAGGGAGGTGGCCCTTTCTTT	CASSFRQGGGPFF
TRBV30	NA	NA	TRBJ2-1	TGTGCCTCGCCCCGGGGACCTGAGCAGTTCTTC	CASPRGPEQFF
TRBV7-3	NA	NA	TRBJ1-1	TGTGCCAGCAGCTTAACTGGGATGAACACTGAAGCTTTCTTT	CASSLTGMNTEAFF
TRBV18	NA	NA	TRBJ1-4	TGTGCCAGCTCACCACCGGGATCTTATAATGAAAAACTGTTTTTT	CASSPPGSYNEKLFF
TRBV5-1	NA	NA	TRBJ2-7	TGCGCCAGCAGCTCGGGCCCGGGTAGGGAGCAGTACTTC	CASSSGPGREQYF
TRBV11-2	NA	once	TRBJ2-1	TGTGCCAGCAGCCCGCGGCCGGGGGATTACAATGAGCAGTTCTTC	CASSPRPGDYNEQFF
TRBV19	NA	NA	TRBJ1-5	TGTGCCAGTAGTCCAGAGGGGGGGTACAATCAGCCCCAGCATTTT	CASSPEGGYNQPQHF
TRBV27	TRBD2	NA	TRBJ2-7	TGTGCCAGCAGTTGGGACTACTCCTACGAGCAGTACTTC	CASSWDYSYEQYF
TRBV5-1	TRBD2	NA	TRBJ2-5	TGCGCCAGCAGAAATCTAGCGGGGGGGCAAGAGACCCAGTACTTC	CASRNLAGGQETQYF
TRBV13	NA	NA	TRBJ2-3	TGTGCCAGCAGCCCGGGGAGCACAGATACGCAGTATTTT	CASSPGSTDTQYF
TRBV19	NA	NA	TRBJ2-3	TGTGCCAGTAGTATTTACGGCCCCACAGATACGCAGTATTTT	CASSIYGPTDTQYF
TRBV6-4	NA	NA	TRBJ2-7	TGTGCCAGCAGTGAGGCCCAGAACCCCTACGAGCAGTACTTC	CASSEAQNPYEQYF
TRBV11-2	NA	NA	TRBJ2-3	TGTGCCAGCAGCTTGTTTTGGGGCACAGATACGCAGTATTTT	CASSLFWGTDTQYF
TRBV9	NA	NA	TRBJ2-3	TGTGCCAGCAGCGTAGATCCCGGGGCTTCGTTGGCAGATACGCAGTATTTT	CASSVDPGASLADTQYF
TRBV10-2	TRBD2	once	TRBJ2-5	TGCGCCAGCAGATCCGGACTAGCGGGTAGAGAGACCCAGTACTTC	CASRSGLAGRETQYF
TRBV29-1	NA	NA	TRBJ1-1	TGCAGCGCGACGGTGAACACTGAAGCTTTCTTT	CSATVNTEAFF